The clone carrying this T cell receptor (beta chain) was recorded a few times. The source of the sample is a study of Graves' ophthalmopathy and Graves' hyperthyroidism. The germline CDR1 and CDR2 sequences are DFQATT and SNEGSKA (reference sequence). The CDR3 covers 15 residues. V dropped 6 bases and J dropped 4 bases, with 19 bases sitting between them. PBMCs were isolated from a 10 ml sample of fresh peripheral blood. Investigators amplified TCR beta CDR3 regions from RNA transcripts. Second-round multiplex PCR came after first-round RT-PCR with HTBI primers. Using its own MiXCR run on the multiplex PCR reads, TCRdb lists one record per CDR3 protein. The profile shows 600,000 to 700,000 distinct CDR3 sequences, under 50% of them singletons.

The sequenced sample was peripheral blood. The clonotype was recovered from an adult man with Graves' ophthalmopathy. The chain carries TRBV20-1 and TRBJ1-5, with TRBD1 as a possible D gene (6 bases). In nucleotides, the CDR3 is TGCAGTGCGAGAATTATGGGGGGGCGGAATCAGCCCCAGCATTTT. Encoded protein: CSARIMGGRNQPQHF.